Listed below are T cell receptor beta chains from one sample, sequenced in a study of blood T cell repertoires in COVID-19. TCRdb keeps only in-frame clones here, not all; method: immunoSEQ multiplex PCR. The data contain 200,000 to 250,000 clones, about 90% of them singletons. The material sequenced was peripheral blood. The receptors were gathered from an elderly man with acute or convalescent COVID-19. The CDR3 runs from the conserved cysteine through the conserved F or W. D genes are given only for firm matches. Some rows have no size entry. The others give once, few or many, or a class for an expanded clone.

J,size,V,D,DNA,CDR3
TRBJ2-2,-,TRBV7-2,TRBD2,TGTGCCAGCAGCTTACGGCGGGAGGGCACCGGGGAGCTGTTTTTT,CASSLRREGTGELFF
TRBJ1-2,-,TRBV5-6,TRBD1,TGTGCCAGCAGCCCGGAACTTAGACAGGGGGCTGGTTTGTATGGCTACACCTTC,CASSPELRQGAGLYGYTF
TRBJ1-2,once,TRBV3-1/TRBV3-2,TRBD1,TGTGCCAGCAGCCACCGGGACAGGGGTGGTGGCTACACCTTC,CASSHRDRGGGYTF
TRBJ1-2,-,TRBV6-1,TRBD1,TGTGCCAGCAGTGAGCTCTGGACAGGGAACTATGGCTACACCTTC,CASSELWTGNYGYTF
TRBJ2-1,-,TRBV4-1,TRBD2,TGCGCCAGCAGCCAAGAACCGGGCGGGAGTGAGCAGTTCTTC,CASSQEPGGSEQFF
TRBJ2-7,-,TRBV19,-,TGTGCCAGTAGTATCCTCATCTCGCAGGGATCCCCCTACGAGCAGTACTTC,CASSILISQGSPYEQYF
TRBJ2-1,-,TRBV3-1/TRBV3-2,-,TGTGCCAGCAGCCAGGGGTCCCCGAGGGTTTACAATGAGCAGTTCTTC,CASSQGSPRVYNEQFF
TRBJ2-7,-,TRBV3-1/TRBV3-2,-,TGTGCCAGCAGCTCCCGCTCCTACGAGCAGTACTTC,CASSSRSYEQYF
TRBJ1-1,-,TRBV19,-,TGTGCCACCAGCCAGGGACACGCTAACATTGAAGCTTTCTTT,CATSQGHANIEAFF
TRBJ1-2,-,TRBV6-2/TRBV6-3,TRBD1,TGTGCCAGCAGTCGACAGGGAAACTATGGCTACACCTTC,CASSRQGNYGYTF
TRBJ1-2,-,TRBV15,-,TGTGCCACCAGCAAGAGTGGTCCTAACTATGGCTACACCTTC,CATSKSGPNYGYTF
TRBJ2-6,-,TRBV5-6,TRBD1,TGTGCCAGCAGCACCCAGGACAGGCCCAACGTCCTGACTTTC,CASSTQDRPNVLTF
TRBJ2-7,-,TRBV28,TRBD1,TGTGCCAGCAGTGCAACAGGGGGCTGGTACGAGCAGTACTTC,CASSATGGWYEQYF
TRBJ2-5,-,TRBV4-1,-,TGCGCCAGCAGCCAAGGGGCGTCCCTCTGGGGGGAGGCGGAGACCCAGTACTTC,CASSQGASLWGEAETQYF
TRBJ1-6,few,TRBV27,TRBD1,TGTGCCAGCACCTTAACGACAGGGAATTCACCCCTCCACTTT,CASTLTTGNSPLHF
TRBJ2-1,-,TRBV27,-,TGTGCCAGCAGTAGGGACATTGCAAGGGAGCAGTTCTTC,CASSRDIAREQFF
TRBJ1-5,-,TRBV5-5,-,TGTGCCAGCAGCGGTACAGGGTTTAGCAATCAGCCCCAGCATTTT,CASSGTGFSNQPQHF
TRBJ1-2,-,TRBV3-1/TRBV3-2,-,TGTGCCAGCAGCCGCGCCTTAACTGGCTACACCTTC,CASSRALTGYTF
TRBJ2-5,-,TRBV5-8,-,TGTGCCAGCAGCTTGGATCGAGAGACCCAGTACTTC,CASSLDRETQYF
TRBJ1-3,-,TRBV5-1,-,TGCGCCAGCAGCTTGGCCCGACTTCGCTCTGGAAACACCATATATTTT,CASSLARLRSGNTIYF
TRBJ2-3,-,TRBV12-5,-,TGTGCTAGTGGTCCCAGACCTTCGCGGGCCACAGATACGCAGTATTTT,CASGPRPSRATDTQYF
TRBJ1-2,-,TRBV9,-,TGTGCCAGCACCTTTACAGAAGCTAACTATGGCTACACCTTC,CASTFTEANYGYTF
TRBJ2-5,few,TRBV18,-,TGTGCCAGCTCACCAAGCTGGGGTCCGGGGGAGACCCAGTACTTC,CASSPSWGPGETQYF
TRBJ1-2,-,TRBV6-5,TRBD1,TGTGCCAGCAGTTACTCGGGGGGCAGGGGGCTAGCTGGCTACACCTTC,CASSYSGGRGLAGYTF
TRBJ2-7,-,TRBV27,-,TGTGCCAGCAGTTTAGGCCCCTCCCGCTCCTACGAGCAGTACTTC,CASSLGPSRSYEQYF
TRBJ1-6,-,TRBV6-5,TRBD1,TGTGCCAGCAGCCTGGACAGGAACTCACCCCTCCACTTT,CASSLDRNSPLHF
TRBJ2-7,-,TRBV6-5,-,TGTGCCAGCAGTTACGGAGGTCCCTACGAGCAGTACTTC,CASSYGGPYEQYF
TRBJ2-3,-,TRBV7-2,-,TGTGCCAGCAGCTTAGGACTACCGAGCACAGATACGCAGTATTTT,CASSLGLPSTDTQYF
TRBJ1-4,-,TRBV2,-,TGTGCCAGCAGCGATCTCCGGGGGGCTAATGAAAAACTGTTTTTT,CASSDLRGANEKLFF
TRBJ2-7,-,TRBV28,-,TGTGCCAGCACTTTACCTGATAGCTCCTACGAGCAGTACTTC,CASTLPDSSYEQYF
TRBJ2-5,-,TRBV4-3,-,TGCGCCAGCAGCCAAGATCTCCGGGAGACCCAGTACTTC,CASSQDLRETQYF
TRBJ2-7,-,TRBV19,-,TGTGCCAGTAGTAATCCCGGGACATCCTACGAGCAGTACTTC,CASSNPGTSYEQYF
TRBJ2-5,-,TRBV12-3/TRBV12-4,-,TGTGCCAGCAGCCCCCGCCAAGAGACCCAGTACTTC,CASSPRQETQYF
TRBJ2-1,-,TRBV6-6,TRBD2,TGTGCCAGCTCTCGACTAGCGGGAGTGAATGAGCAGTTCTTC,CASSRLAGVNEQFF
TRBJ2-7,-,TRBV6-2/TRBV6-3,TRBD1,TGTGCCAGCAGTTACCCCTCACAGGGGGCGGGCTACGAGCAGTACTTC,CASSYPSQGAGYEQYF
TRBJ1-1,-,TRBV6-5,TRBD1,TGTGCCAGCAGAAACAACAGGGGACATGTTGTGACTTTCTTT,CASRNNRGHVVTFF
TRBJ2-7,few,TRBV9,TRBD2,TGTGCCAGCAGCCCAGGGCCGGGACTAGTGTCCTACGAGCAGTACTTC,CASSPGPGLVSYEQYF